This T cell receptor (beta chain) derives from a study of blood T cell repertoires in COVID-19. Study-wide background: PBMCs, B-cell-depleted T cells, or T cells provided the cDNA or gDNA that made up the material.

Authors' methods: Amplifying reference gene primers gave estimates of nucleated cell counts. Data came from immunoSEQ multiplex PCR; TCRdb stores just in-frame clones and leaves some out. That table gives V, J and clone size, and the DNA gave D and trimming. Of approximately 200,000 clones listed, 80% to 85% are singletons. V lost 4 bases and J 0 bases, leaving 14 bases between the germline ends. The V gene's germline CDR1 is SGHDT and CDR2 YYEEEE. The CDR3 is 15 residues long. The sequenced material came from peripheral blood. This chain links TRBV5-6 with TRBJ2-7, with a tentative D call TRBD2 (6 bases). The clonotype was recovered from a woman in her sixties with acute or convalescent COVID-19. The CDR3 loop reads CASSNLGGSSYEQYF. CDR3 bases: TGTGCCAGCAGCAACCTCGGGGGAAGCTCCTACGAGCAGTACTTC.